The 3 T cell receptor beta chains below all came from one sample that was sequenced in a study of vaccination effects on CD4 cells after COVID-19. Sequencing used immunoSEQ multiplex PCR; TCRdb keeps in-frame clones, though not all of them. Among 35,000 to 40,000 clones listed, about 66% were seen once. The antigens these receptors bind are not known. Antigen-specific CD4+ T cells expanded by the ViraFEST assay with viral peptide pools were then sequenced. With more than nine days of culture completed, CD4+ T cells were isolated. Each vaccine recipient was nucleocapsid antibody negative and had no prior SARS-CoV-2 infection. Sequenced material: CD4+ T cells from PBMCs cultured with HCoV-OC43 spike peptides, taken before COVID-19 vaccination. Subset meaning: HCoV-OC43 spike overlapping peptide pool stimulation. The source is a human donor who received a COVID-19 vaccine.

This chain joins TRBV5-1 and TRBJ2-7; D not certain. Trimming took off 4 bases at V and 3 bases at J, with 14 bases between the two ends. This CDR3 is 14 amino acids long. Germline V CDR1 and CDR2: SGHRS, YFSETQ. The CDR3 coding sequence is TGCGCCAGCAGCGCGGCCCTAACGATCTACGAGCAGTACTTC. Translating gives CASSAALTIYEQYF.

This clone was detected a few times. This chain joins TRBV6-6 and TRBJ1-2; D gene uncertain. V lost 0 bases and J lost 7, with 12 bases in between. This CDR3 contains 14 residues. Germline V gives CDR1 MNHNY, CDR2 SVGAGI (reference sequence). The CDR3 sequence: CASSYSSSDRGYTF. The CDR3, as DNA: TGTGCCAGCAGTTACTCGAGTTCTGATCGTGGCTACACCTTC.

This clone was detected only once. This chain connects TRBV19 to TRBJ1-2; tentative D call: TRBD1 (5 bases). Germline V gene lookup returns CDR1 LNHDA and CDR2 SQIVND (reference sequence). Trimming shortened V by 0 bases and J by 8 bases, and 13 bases separated the two germline ends. The CDR3 covers 14 residues. CDR3: CASSIELRGGGYTF. CDR3 nucleotides: TGTGCCAGTAGTATAGAGCTCCGGGGCGGGGGCTACACCTTC. The whole variable domain, filled in from reference TRBV19 and TRBJ1-2, reads DGGITQSPKYLFRKEGQNVTLSCEQNLNHDAMYWYRQDPGQGLRLIYYSQIVNDFQKGDIAEGYSVSREKKESFPLTVTSAQKNPTAFYLCASSIELRGGGYTFGSGTRLTVV.